The 9 T cell receptor beta chains below come from one sample, sequenced in a study of early T cells in non-severe SARS-CoV-2 infection. TCRdb ran MiXCR on the 5' RACE reads and lists one entry per CDR3 protein. The table has approximately 68,000 distinct CDR3 sequences, 10% seen once; the top ten hold less than 10%. Specimen: whole blood, collected at baseline. These receptors all stem from an adult who was a healthcare worker with PCR-confirmed SARS-CoV-2 infection or an uninfected control (not recorded which).

This clonotype has a handful of counts. A junction end diverges from the germline sequence, so it may reflect a read error. CDR3 residues: CASSLGLAGDLFF. CDR3 DNA sequence: TGTGCCAGCAGCTTGGGACTAGCGGGGGATCTGTTTTTT. The chain employs TRBV7-8 and TRBJ2-2, with TRBD2 matching 14 bases. CDR1 is SGHVS and CDR2 is FQNEAQ in the germline V gene. The CDR3 consists of 13 residues.

This clonotype was picked up many times. This rearrangement joins TRBV5-4 to TRBJ2-2; perhaps D is TRBD1 or TRBD2 (6 bases each). V was cut by 4 bases and J by 0 bases, with 13 bases left in between. From germline, CDR1 is SGHNT and CDR2 YYREEE (reference sequence). The CDR3 has 16 amino acids. CDR3 in amino acids: CASSMRGATNTGELFF. The CDR3 DNA reads TGTGCCAGCAGCATGAGGGGGGCCACGAACACCGGGGAGCTGTTTTTT.

Only a few counts were recorded for this clonotype. The V call is TRBV20-1, the J call TRBJ2-1, with 8 bases that match TRBD1. The germline V gene encodes CDR1 DFQATT and CDR2 SNEGSKA (reference sequence). The CDR3 totals 15 residues. The trim removed 0 bases at V and 5 bases at J, leaving 6 bases unmatched. This CDR3 reads CSAREGQVRDNEQFF. As DNA, the CDR3 is TGCAGTGCTAGAGAGGGACAGGTCCGGGACAATGAGCAGTTCTTC.

The table lists this clonotype with a few counts. The CDR3 is CASSQYPNTEAFF. CDR3 nucleotide sequence: TGTGCCAGCTCCCAGTACCCGAACACTGAAGCTTTCTTT. J is TRBJ1-1 and V is TRBV25-1; D is ambiguous. The CDR3 extends over 13 amino acids. Germline CDR1 and CDR2: MGHDK and SYGVNS. Trimming took 8 bases from V and 1 from J, leaving 11 bases between them.

This clonotype appeared a few times. The chain links TRBV4-1 to TRBJ2-1; D might be TRBD1 (6 bases). The CDR3 has 16 residues. V lost 1 base and J lost 2, with 12 bases in between. Per germline, CDR1 MGHRA and CDR2 YSYEKL. In DNA form, the CDR3 reads TGCGCCAGCAGCCAAGTGGGGGCGCGAACCTACAATGAGCAGTTCTTC. Protein: CASSQVGARTYNEQFF.

The genes are TRBV6-5 and TRBJ1-1; 8 nucleotides match TRBD1. Germline CDR1 is MNHEY and CDR2 is SVGAGI. The J segment lost 8 bases and the V segment lost 4 bases, leaving 6 bases of the junction unmatched. The CDR3 has 13 amino acids. The CDR3 spells CASSLGQGSEAFF. The CDR3 coding sequence is TGTGCCAGCAGTTTAGGACAGGGAAGCGAAGCTTTCTTT.

This clonotype was seen more than once but under ten times. This sequence joins TRBV9 and TRBJ2-5; D is perhaps TRBD1 or TRBD2 (6 bases each). V was cut by 0 bases and J by 0 bases, with 12 bases left in between. The CDR3 consists of 16 residues. Germline CDR1 reads SGDLS; CDR2 reads YYNGEE. CDR3 coding DNA: TGTGCCAGCAGCGTAGGATGGGGGGCCTACCAAGAGACCCAGTACTTC. This codes for CASSVGWGAYQETQYF.

The J gene is TRBJ2-7, the V gene TRBV7-2; D unresolved. This CDR3 spans 11 amino acids. Trimming shortened V by 2 bases and J by 7 bases, and 6 bases separated the two germline ends. CDR1 is SGHTA and CDR2 is FQGNSA in the germline V gene. The CDR3 spells CASSLQREQYF. CDR3 in DNA: TGTGCCAGCAGCTTACAGAGGGAGCAGTACTTC.

This chain uses TRBV7-2 with TRBJ2-7; D is tentatively TRBD1 or TRBD2 (5 bases each). Trimming took 4 bases from V and 8 from J, leaving 18 bases between them. The germline V gene encodes CDR1 SGHTA and CDR2 FQGNSA. The CDR3 loop spans 14 amino acids. CDR3 nucleotide sequence: TGTGCCAGCAGCTGGGGGACGGACGCTTACAAGCAGTACTTC. It encodes CASSWGTDAYKQYF.